Shown below are 21 T cell receptor beta chains from a single sample sequenced in a study of PD-L1 blockade in urothelial cancer. Profiling relied on immunoSEQ multiplex PCR, and the TCRdb table lists in-frame clones only, not all of them. Counted here are 48,000 or so clones, around 80% occurring once; the ten biggest clones make up 8.8%. The time point here: peripheral blood 6 weeks after treatment start. The sample in question was PBMCs, obtained around atezolizumab (anti-PD-L1) treatment. These receptors all come from a man aged 70-80 years with urothelial cancer.

The chain's CDR3 is CASSLLAGGEKLFF. The CDR3 DNA reads as TGCGCCAGCAGCTTGTTGGCAGGGGGTGAAAAACTGTTTTTT. The chain couples TRBV5-1 to TRBJ1-4, with 7 bases matching TRBD1. Trimming cost V 1 base and J 7 bases; bases outside gene matches: 4. Germline V gene sequence: CDR1 SGHRS, CDR2 YFSETQ. This CDR3 is built from 14 residues. The full variable domain, rest sourced from reference TRBV5-1 and TRBJ1-4, is KAGVTQTPRYLIKTRGQQVTLSCSPISGHRSVSWYQQTPGQGLQFLFEYFSETQRNKGNFPGRFSGRQFSNSRSEMNVSTLELGDSALYLCASSLLAGGEKLFFGSGTQLSVL.

This clone was found once. V is TRBV5-1 and J is TRBJ2-3, with TRBD2 matching 8 bases. The CDR3 has 16 residues. From germline, CDR1 is SGHRS and CDR2 YFSETQ. The trim removed 0 bases at V and 2 bases at J, leaving 5 bases unmatched. The CDR3, as DNA: TGCGCCAGCAGCTTGGTTGCGGGAGGCTCCACAGATACGCAGTATTTT. Translation: CASSLVAGGSTDTQYF.

The chain employs TRBV5-1 and TRBJ1-1; tentatively, D is TRBD1 (6 bases). Germline V gene data show CDR1 as SGHRS and CDR2 as YFSETQ. This CDR3 has 16 amino acids. Trimming cost V 1 base and J 0 bases, with 13 bases left between them. The CDR3 nucleotides are TGCGCCAGCAGCTTGACCCCCGGACAGTTGAACACTGAAGCTTTCTTT. Amino acid sequence: CASSLTPGQLNTEAFF.

This clone has a handful of counts. The rearrangement links TRBV2 to TRBJ2-3, with D maybe TRBD2 (5 bases). Trimming pared 6 bases from V and 5 bases from J, leaving 9 bases between. This CDR3 region has 12 residues. The germline V gene has CDR1 SNHLY and CDR2 FYNNEI. CDR3: CASRAGIDTQYF. CDR3 DNA sequence: TGTGCCAGCAGGGCCGGGATAGATACGCAGTATTTT.

CDR3 amino acids: CASSTTTGGNYEQYF. The CDR3 nucleotides read TGTGCCAGTAGTACGACGACAGGGGGGAACTACGAGCAGTACTTC. The chain recombines TRBV19 with TRBJ2-7; 9 nucleotides align to TRBD1. The CDR3 sequence is 15 residues long. Germline loops: CDR1 LNHDA, CDR2 SQIVND (reference sequence). V lost 4 bases, J lost 3 bases, and 7 bases stayed unmatched.

J is TRBJ2-3 and V is TRBV5-1; 10 nucleotides agree with TRBD2. Germline lookup yields CDR1 SGHRS and CDR2 YFSETQ. V dropped 2 bases and J dropped 3; count of bases not matched to a gene: 3. The CDR3 covers 15 residues. Here the CDR3 DNA reads TGCGCCAGCAGCTTTGTAGCGGGAGGAACAGATACGCAGTATTTT. Protein product: CASSFVAGGTDTQYF.

In the case of this clone: The junction departs from germline at one end; a sequencing error may be responsible. The V call is TRBV7-7, the J call TRBJ2-1; 9 nucleotides align to TRBD2. The CDR3 is made up of 15 amino acids. Germline-derived CDR1 and CDR2 are SSHAT and FNYEAQ (reference sequence). The CDR3 loop is CASSLGASGKDEQFF. The CDR3 DNA follows: TGTGCTAGCAGCTTAGGGGCTAGCGGGAAGGATGAGCAGTTCTTC.

This sequence joins TRBV30 and TRBJ2-7, with 10 nucleotides matching TRBD1. Germline CDR1 and CDR2: GTSNPN and SVGIG (reference sequence). CDR3 length equals 15 residues. V trimming: 2 bases; J trimming: 4 bases; junction bases outside the gene matches: 8. The CDR3 DNA reads TGTGCCTGGAGTCATCGGCGGACAGGGGGTTACGAGCAGTACTTC. It yields the protein CAWSHRRTGGYEQYF.

This clone was counted between two and nine times. This sequence joins TRBV4-2 and TRBJ2-2, with 13 bases identical to TRBD2. This CDR3 comprises 17 residues. J lost 4 bases, V lost 1 base, and 3 bases had no gene match. CDR1 is LGHNA and CDR2 is YNFKEQ in the germline V gene. DNA for the CDR3: TGTGCCAGCAGCCAAGCCGGACTAGCGGGAGTCACCGGGGAGCTGTTTTTT. Protein sequence: CASSQAGLAGVTGELFF.

The chain couples TRBV27 to TRBJ2-5; TRBD1 matches 9 bases. J was trimmed by 5 bases and V by 6 bases; bases with no gene match: 4. CDR3 length: 13 residues. Germline loops: CDR1 MNHEY, CDR2 SMNVEV (reference sequence). CDR3 in DNA: TGTGCCAGCAGCTACAGGGGGCGGGAGACCCAGTACTTC. Its translation: CASSYRGRETQYF.

V is TRBV15 and J is TRBJ2-7, with 8 bases matching TRBD2. Germline CDR1 LNHNV, CDR2 YYDKDF (reference sequence). V shed 0 bases, J shed 5 bases, and the junction held 9 bases outside the gene matches. This CDR3 is built from 16 residues. Written as DNA, the CDR3 is TGTGCCACCAGCAGAGATAGGGCTAGCGGGTTCGACGAGCAGTACTTC. It is translated as CATSRDRASGFDEQYF.

V and J are TRBV28 and TRBJ2-6, with a weak D call TRBD2 (6 bases). Trimming removed 3 bases at V and 4 bases at J, with 13 bases between. Germline V gene lookup returns CDR1 MDHEN and CDR2 SYDVKM. The CDR3 length is 16 residues. The CDR3, as DNA: TGTGCCAGCAGTTTTCTAGGGGCGGGGGGGGCCAACGTCCTGACTTTC. Protein product: CASSFLGAGGANVLTF.

The gene calls are TRBV2 and TRBJ2-5, with D possibly being TRBD2 (5 bases). V dropped 4 bases and J dropped 4 bases, with 13 bases sitting between them. Germline-derived CDR1 and CDR2 are SNHLY and FYNNEI. This CDR3 spans 14 amino acids. CDR3: CASSGPLDRETQYF. The CDR3 region has the DNA TGTGCCAGCAGTGGACCACTAGATAGAGAGACCCAGTACTTC.

This clone was recorded a few times. This chain connects TRBV29-1 to TRBJ2-1; TRBD1 agrees at 10 bases. The CDR3 runs to 15 residues. V lost 5 bases and J lost 6; bases outside the gene matches: 10. Germline V gene lookup returns CDR1 SQVTM and CDR2 ANQGSEA. The CDR3: CSVKGGQGRSNEQFF. CDR3 bases: TGCAGCGTTAAAGGGGGACAGGGGAGAAGCAATGAGCAGTTCTTC.

This clone was observed a single time. The chain is built from TRBV19 and TRBJ2-3; 10 bases agree with TRBD2. The trim removed 7 bases at V and 2 bases at J, leaving 3 bases unmatched. The germline CDR1 and CDR2 sequences are LNHDA and SQIVND (reference sequence). This CDR3 region has 14 residues. CDR3 residues: CASTTSGDTDTQYF. The DNA for the CDR3 is TGTGCCAGTACCACTAGCGGGGACACAGATACGCAGTATTTT.

This sequence joins TRBV5-6 and TRBJ2-7; tentatively, D is TRBD2 (6 bases). CDR3 length: 15 residues. V was trimmed by 6 bases and J by 0 bases, leaving 16 bases between them. Germline CDR1 and CDR2: SGHDT and YYEEEE. The CDR3 sequence is CASKLRDPSSYEQYF. The CDR3 DNA reads as TGTGCCAGCAAGTTGCGGGACCCAAGCTCCTACGAGCAGTACTTC.

Concerning this clone itself: The junction does not match germline at one end; this may be a read error. The J gene is TRBJ2-1, the V gene TRBV4-1; weak D call: TRBD2 (5 bases). CDR1 and CDR2 (germline): MGHRA, YSYEKL. The CDR3 runs 15 residues. CDR3 sequence (DNA): TGCGCCAGCAGCCAAGGCCCCGATCTCGCGGGTGCTGGCATCTTC. Its translation is CASSQGPDLAGAGIF.

The gene calls are TRBV5-1 and TRBJ2-1; 9 bases are shared with TRBD2. The CDR3 sequence is 16 residues long. CDR1 is SGHRS and CDR2 is YFSETQ in the germline V gene. V shed 3 bases and J 8 bases; nucleotides not matched to a gene: 12. The DNA of the CDR3 is TGCGCCAGCAGCTGGGGTGGCGGGACTAGCTTGGATGAGCAGTTCTTC. This gives the protein CASSWGGGTSLDEQFF.

In DNA form, the CDR3 reads TGCAGCGTTGGGGCCGGGACACCGGCAGGAGAGACCCAGTACTTC. This gives the protein CSVGAGTPAGETQYF. V gene TRBV29-1 combines with J gene TRBJ2-5; perhaps TRBD1 as D (6 bases). The V gene's germline CDR1 is SQVTM and CDR2 ANQGSEA. V was cut by 4 bases and J by 4 bases, with 19 bases left in between. The CDR3 runs to 15 residues.

This chain uses TRBV28 with TRBJ2-2, with 7 bases matching TRBD1. Per germline, CDR1 MDHEN and CDR2 SYDVKM. This CDR3 is 18 amino acids long. V was pared by 1 base and J by 3 bases, with 11 bases of the junction left unmatched. The chain's CDR3 is CASSLFRMTGSDTGELFF. DNA of the CDR3: TGTGCCAGCAGTTTATTCCGTATGACAGGGTCGGACACCGGGGAGCTGTTTTTT.

This clone has a single count. This rearrangement joins TRBV28 to TRBJ2-6; D perhaps matches TRBD2 (5 bases). From germline, CDR1 is MDHEN and CDR2 SYDVKM. V shed 2 bases and J shed 2 bases, with 10 bases lying between them. CDR3 length equals 16 residues. CDR3 bases: TGTGCCAGCAGTTTAGTCGGGGTTACTGGGGCCAACGTCCTGACTTTC. Its protein product is CASSLVGVTGANVLTF.